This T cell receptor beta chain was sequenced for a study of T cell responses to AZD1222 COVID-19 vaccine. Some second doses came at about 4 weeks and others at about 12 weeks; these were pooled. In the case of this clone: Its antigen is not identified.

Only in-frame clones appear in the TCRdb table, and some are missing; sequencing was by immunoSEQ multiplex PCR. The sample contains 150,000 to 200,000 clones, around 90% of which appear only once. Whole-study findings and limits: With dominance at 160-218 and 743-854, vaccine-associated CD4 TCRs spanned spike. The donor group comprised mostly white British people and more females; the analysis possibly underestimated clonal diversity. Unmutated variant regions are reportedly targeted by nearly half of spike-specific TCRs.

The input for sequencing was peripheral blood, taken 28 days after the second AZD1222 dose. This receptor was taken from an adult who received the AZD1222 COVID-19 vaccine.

As DNA, the CDR3 is TGCGCCAGCAGTGAGTCGGGGGATACGCAGTATTTT. The encoded protein is CASSESGDTQYF. V and J are TRBV10-1 and TRBJ2-3; D remains unclear. Per germline, CDR1 WNHNN and CDR2 SYGVQD (reference sequence). The CDR3 has 12 amino acids. V lost 0 bases and J 6 bases, leaving 4 bases between the germline ends.